The present T cell receptor (beta chain) was sequenced within a study of blood T cell repertoires in COVID-19 (dated by TCRdb to 2018 to 2020). Looking at the study overall: Samples from collaborators originated in the United States, Italy and Spain and spanned both the acute and convalescent phases of COVID-19. Where available, HLA class I and class II types were taken from metadata supplied by the sample provider and were not determined by assay-based typing. Deeply sampled blood TCRbeta repertoires from subjects exposed to, actively infected with, or recovered from COVID-19 were included in the dataset. The samples were drawn from two sources: the first 160 participants of the ongoing ImmuneRACE study, and 1,254 subjects contributed by 6 global collaborators. A freely available public database, intended as a resource for researchers studying the immune response to SARS-CoV-2, is where the repertoires were released. A de-identified subject ID, COVID-19 status, age in years and sex were almost always included in the sample metadata. The prospective study material was composed of cDNA or gDNA derived from T cells, B-cell-depleted T cells, or PBMCs.

As to this clone: Its antigen is still unknown. No much larger clone exists at a distance of one base, and base qualities are not known.

The immunoSEQ Assay, a bias-controlled multiplex PCR, was used to amplify TCRbeta CDR3 regions from genomic DNA. Turning to the authors' computational methods: Nucleated cell counts per sample were estimated from amplification of reference gene primers within the assay. To quantify the absolute abundance of each unique TCRbeta CDR3 rearrangement, sequence reads were collapsed and filtered. For each sample, productive Simpson clonality was calculated by taking the square root of Simpson's diversity index across productive rearrangements. TCRdb carries this immuneACCESS record with in-frame sequences only. Its versions omit some clonotypes, under half of them owing to an unresolved V gene in the studies checked, with the rest unexplained. V, J and clone size are those of that table, while D and trimming were read from the DNA. Counted in this sample were 200,000 to 250,000 clones; about 91% of them appeared once. The ten biggest clones cover 1% to 1.5% of the sample.

The CDR3 covers 13 residues, taking in both the cysteine and the phenylalanine. Only the CDR3 DNA stays, 39 bases, in frame from base 1. The germline V end is reduced by 7 bases and the J end by 6 bases; junction bases left unmatched: 9. According to the germline V gene (reference sequence), CDR1 reads LNHDA and CDR2 reads SQIVND. The research as a whole found: Clinical and demographic metadata were provided uncurated, with the amount varying by source and participant.

The collaborating institutions used their own protocols to collect whole blood in K2EDTA tubes. For TCRbeta analysis, collaborators shipped samples as frozen whole blood, isolated PBMCs, or DNA extracted from either of those sample types. The receptor chain draws on TRBV19 and TRBJ2-7, and TRBD2 aligns with 7 junction nucleotides. The receptor was isolated from a man younger than 40 with acute or convalescent COVID-19. Sequenced input: peripheral blood. The DNA sequence is TGTGCCAGTAAGAGGGGCAGCGGGGCCGAGCAGTACTTC. Its protein product is CASKRGSGAEQYF.